This entry lists 20 T cell receptor beta chains sequenced from one sample in a study of CD8 T cells in ankylosing spondylitis. No antigen has been assigned to these receptors. Study findings and constraints: In ankylosing spondylitis blood, a motif of 7 to 9 highly homologous TCR beta variants appeared characteristic.

MiXCR, applied by TCRdb to the 5' RACE reads, yields one record per CDR3 protein. The sample lists approximately 440,000 distinct CDR3 sequences; approximately 17% were seen once. The sequenced material came from blood, either unsorted or a sorted T cell fraction (not recorded which). These receptors all stem from a male donor with ankylosing spondylitis.

The V call is TRBV12-3 or TRBV12-4, the J call TRBJ1-6; D remains ambiguous. V dropped 5 bases and J dropped 9 bases, with 17 bases sitting between them. The CDR3 is 15 amino acids. The CDR3 DNA reads as TGTGCCAGCAGTCGCCGGGAGAGACGGGGTTCACCCCTCCACTTT. Translated: CASSRRERRGSPLHF.

In this sample, this clonotype turned up a few times. The V gene is TRBV6-2 or TRBV6-3, the J gene TRBJ1-5; 10 bases agree with TRBD1. The CDR3 runs 16 residues. Germline lookup yields CDR1 MNHEY and CDR2 SVGEGT. V gave up 1 base and J gave up 4 bases; unmatched junction bases: 4. The CDR3 protein is CASSYFRTGGNQPQHF. CDR3 bases: TGTGCCAGCAGTTACTTCAGGACAGGGGGAAATCAGCCCCAGCATTTT.

As to this clonotype: The junction shows a germline mismatch at one end, possibly a read error. The CDR3 DNA is TGCAGTGCTACCAACAGGGGTCCTATCTACGAGCAGTGCTTC. Translated: CSATNRGPIYEQCF. This chain links TRBV20-1 with TRBJ2-7; 7 nucleotides line up with TRBD1. The CDR3 is 14 residues long. Germline CDR1 is DFQATT and CDR2 is SNEGSKA (reference sequence).

This clonotype was counted a few times. This chain connects TRBV20-1 to TRBJ1-2; a possible D gene is TRBD1 (5 bases). This CDR3 spans 15 amino acids. The germline CDR1 and CDR2 sequences are DFQATT and SNEGSKA (reference sequence). V was pared by 0 bases and J by 0 bases, with 11 bases between. CDR3 sequence reads: CSARDSGGTNYGYTF. DNA of the CDR3: TGCAGTGCTAGAGACTCGGGGGGGACTAACTATGGCTACACCTTC.

The chain joins TRBV12-3 or TRBV12-4 to TRBJ1-6; 8 bases are a match to TRBD1. This CDR3 comprises 14 residues. V dropped 8 bases and J dropped 7; count of bases not matched to a gene: 7. CDR3 sequence (DNA): TGTGCCAGCTGGAGAACAGGGGGGAATTCACCCCTCCACTTT. It yields the protein CASWRTGGNSPLHF.

CDR3 sequence (DNA): TGTGCCAGCAGCGTTAAGACTACCAGCTCCTACAATGAGCAGTTCTTC. This translates into CASSVKTTSSYNEQFF. The V and J genes are TRBV12-3 or TRBV12-4 and TRBJ2-1; TRBD2 is a possible D gene (5 bases). The V gene lost 6 bases and the J gene lost 0 bases, with 15 bases spanning the gap. The CDR3 is made up of 16 amino acids.

This clonotype was seen more than once but under ten times. The genes are TRBV5-5 and TRBJ2-3, with unresolved D. The V gene's germline CDR1 is SGHKS and CDR2 YYEKEE (reference sequence). Trimming pared 4 bases from V and 2 bases from J, leaving 14 bases between. CDR3 length: 15 amino acids. DNA of the CDR3: TGTGCCAGCAGCCCGTCGGGCAGCCACACAGATACGCAGTATTTT. Residues: CASSPSGSHTDTQYF.

This clonotype was picked up a small number of times. The chain uses TRBV7-2 and TRBJ2-5; the D is unclear. The CDR3 spans 15 residues. V was clipped by 5 bases and J by 14 bases, with 27 bases between them. Germline CDR1 reads SGHTA; CDR2 reads FQGNSA. The CDR3, as DNA: TGTGCCAGCAGCAGCCCCGTGGGCGACCTACCCACGTTCTACTTC. This sequence encodes CASSSPVGDLPTFYF.

This clonotype was counted a few times. This chain links TRBV18 with TRBJ2-2; the D gene is possibly TRBD2 (6 bases). The CDR3 length is 16 residues. Germline-derived CDR1 and CDR2 are KGHSH and LQKENI. V was pared by 0 bases and J by 4 bases, with 12 bases between. The CDR3 DNA reads TGTGCCAGCTCACCACCTACGGGACTTACCACCGGGGAGCTGTTTTTT. Translating gives CASSPPTGLTTGELFF.

The chain is built from TRBV10-3 and TRBJ1-4; 7 nucleotides agree with TRBD1. The V and J ends lost 10 bases and 0 bases, in that order; junction bases with no gene match: 5. The CDR3 extends over 14 amino acids. Germline loops: CDR1 ENHRY, CDR2 SYGVKD. CDR3 sequence (DNA): TGTGCCACAGGGGACAGTCCAACTAATGAAAAACTGTTTTTT. Residues: CATGDSPTNEKLFF.

In this sample, this clonotype turned up many times. The DNA of the CDR3 is TGTGCCAGCAGCTTAGCGGTTGAGTACAAAGAGACCCAGTACTTC. It translates to CASSLAVEYKETQYF. The rearrangement uses TRBV7-9 and TRBJ2-5; D remains unclear. The ends were cut back, 0 bases at V and 3 bases at J, with 11 bases in the middle. This CDR3 spans 15 amino acids. CDR1 is SEHNR, CDR2 FQNEAQ, per germline (reference sequence).

This rearrangement joins TRBV6-2 or TRBV6-3 to TRBJ1-5, with D unclear. V dropped 6 bases and J dropped 6 bases, with 9 bases sitting between them. CDR3 length equals 12 residues. Germline-derived CDR1 and CDR2 are MNHEY and SVGEGT. The CDR3 loop reads CASRESSQPQHF. In DNA, the CDR3 is TGTGCCAGCAGAGAGAGTAGTCAGCCCCAGCATTTT.

In this sample, this clonotype turned up many times. The CDR3 here is CASSRLTGEGSNQPQHF. CDR3 nucleotides: TGTGCCAGCAGCCGCCTAACAGGGGAAGGTAGCAATCAGCCCCAGCATTTT. This chain uses TRBV7-9 with TRBJ1-5, with 7 positions matching TRBD1. This CDR3 comprises 17 residues. From germline, CDR1 is SEHNR and CDR2 FQNEAQ (reference sequence). V lost 5 bases, J lost 0 bases, and 10 bases stayed unmatched.

In this sample, this clonotype turned up a few times. The chain recombines TRBV5-1 with TRBJ2-5; 8 bases match TRBD2. With 3 bases clipped from V and 5 bases from J, the junction kept 18 bases outside the gene matches. The germline V gene has CDR1 SGHRS and CDR2 YFSETQ. The CDR3 spans 18 residues. This chain's CDR3 is CASSWKASGGSLRETQYF. CDR3 coding DNA: TGCGCCAGCAGCTGGAAGGCCAGCGGGGGCTCCCTCCGGGAGACCCAGTACTTC. Full variable domain (missing parts from reference TRBV5-1 and TRBJ2-5): KAGVTQTPRYLIKTRGQQVTLSCSPISGHRSVSWYQQTPGQGLQFLFEYFSETQRNKGNFPGRFSGRQFSNSRSEMNVSTLELGDSALYLCASSWKASGGSLRETQYFGPGTRLLVL.

This clonotype was seen a few times. This chain uses TRBV5-1 with TRBJ2-1; 9 bases match TRBD2. The CDR3 sequence is 17 residues long. Germline CDR1 and CDR2: SGHRS and YFSETQ. V lost 0 bases and J lost 6; bases outside the gene matches: 10. The CDR3: CASSLVPAGGGFNEQFF. The CDR3, as DNA: TGCGCCAGCAGCTTGGTCCCAGCGGGGGGTGGGTTCAATGAGCAGTTCTTC.

This chain joins TRBV3-1 and TRBJ2-3; D remains unclear. This CDR3 region has 18 residues. V was cut by 0 bases and J by 0 bases, with 16 bases left in between. Germline V gene data show CDR1 as LGHDT and CDR2 as YNNKEL (reference sequence). The DNA of the CDR3 is TGTGCCAGCAGCCAAGATTGGGCAAAACCTACTAGCACAGATACGCAGTATTTT. This sequence encodes CASSQDWAKPTSTDTQYF.

This clonotype was detected a few times. The CDR3 DNA reads as TGTGCCAGCAGCCAAGATCTTGGGAGGTGGACTGAAGCTTTCTTT. Translated: CASSQDLGRWTEAFF. The chain employs TRBV4-2 and TRBJ1-1; D not resolved. The CDR3 sequence is 15 residues long. Trimming stripped 0 bases from V and 5 bases from J, with 13 bases between. In germline, CDR1 is LGHNA, CDR2 YNFKEQ.

This clonotype was observed at least ten times. The chain is built from TRBV10-2 and TRBJ2-3; 7 bases are a match to TRBD1. With V trimmed by 10 bases and J by 0 bases, 7 bases remained unmatched. The germline gives CDR1 WSHSY, CDR2 SAAADI. There are 14 residues in the CDR3. The CDR3 loop is CATKTGTSTDTQYF. The CDR3 DNA is TGCGCCACCAAGACAGGGACAAGCACAGATACGCAGTATTTT.

The chain couples TRBV6-5 to TRBJ2-7, with D unresolved. In germline, CDR1 is MNHEY, CDR2 SVGAGI. This CDR3 is built from 14 residues. Trimming pared 0 bases from V and 4 bases from J, leaving 10 bases between. The CDR3 DNA follows: TGTGCCAGCAGTTACTCGGGCTGGCAATACGAGCAGTACTTC. Encoded protein: CASSYSGWQYEQYF.

The chain combines TRBV4-1 with TRBJ1-2, with a possible D match to TRBD1 (6 bases). CDR1 MGHRA and CDR2 YSYEKL come from the germline V gene. This CDR3 spans 16 amino acids. V shed 1 base and J shed 8 bases, with 20 bases lying between them. This CDR3 is CASSQARTATSGGYTF. CDR3 in DNA: TGCGCCAGCAGCCAAGCCCGGACAGCCACCTCGGGGGGCTACACCTTC.